The clone carrying this TCR beta chain was seen a few times. The germline gives CDR1 SGHDT, CDR2 YYEEEE. The CDR3 contains 16 residues. The ends lost 0 bases at V and 5 bases at J; junction bases unmatched: 6. The data belong to a study of blood T cell repertoires in COVID-19. In the study overall: Italy, Spain and the United States were the sources of the convalescent and acute COVID-19 samples. From T cells, B-cell-depleted T cells, or PBMCs came the material, which was cDNA or gDNA.

The data were produced by immunoSEQ multiplex PCR, yet TCRdb's version contains in-frame clones alone and is incomplete. The repertoire has under 200,000 clones, around 67% of them found once; the top ten carry about 3%. The sequence derives from a woman at least 80 years old with acute or convalescent COVID-19. V gene TRBV5-6 combines with J gene TRBJ2-3; 10 bases align to TRBD2. Sequencing was carried out using peripheral blood. CDR3: CASSLAAGGLEDTQYF. The CDR3 DNA is TGTGCCAGCAGCTTGGCAGCGGGAGGGCTGGAAGATACGCAGTATTTT.